Below are 13 T cell receptor beta chains sequenced from a single sample in a study of naive and memory T cell subsets. Findings and limits, study-wide: A few larger clonotypes appeared in naive repertoires, especially CD8, possibly memory cells re-expressing CD45RA.

The antigens of these receptors remain unknown. Both TRBC1 and TRBC2 were covered by a beta constant-region primer of two equimolar oligonucleotides. Ligated cDNA was amplified by four rounds of PCR with nested alpha and beta constant-region primers and SP2. TCRdb fed the UMI-ligation and nested PCR reads into MiXCR, producing one record per CDR3 protein. The sample includes 150,000 or so distinct CDR3 sequences, roughly 20% of them seen just once. The sequencing sample was made of naive CD4+ T cells from blood. The receptors come from a human donor in good health.

In its sample, this clonotype was seen a few times. The chain recombines TRBV5-1 with TRBJ1-1; D gene unclear. This CDR3 is built from 14 residues. The V end was cut by 1 base, the J end by 5 bases, with 12 bases between. Germline lookup yields CDR1 SGHRS and CDR2 YFSETQ. CDR3 amino acids: CASSLIYMGTEAFF. CDR3 bases: TGCGCCAGCAGCTTGATATATATGGGTACTGAAGCTTTCTTT.

V and J are TRBV7-8 and TRBJ2-1; 7 bases are shared with TRBD1. Germline CDR1 is SGHVS and CDR2 is FQNEAQ. The CDR3 has 16 amino acids. V was pared by 5 bases and J by 6 bases, with 13 bases of the junction left unmatched. Here the CDR3 reads CASSKTRGRMSNEQFF. The DNA of the CDR3 is TGTGCCAGCAGCAAAACGAGGGGGCGCATGAGCAATGAGCAGTTCTTC. The full variable domain, with the rest looked up from reference TRBV7-8 and TRBJ2-1, is GAGVSQSPRYKVAKRGQDVALRCDPISGHVSLFWYQQALGQGPEFLTYFQNEAQLDKSGLPSDRFFAERPEGSVSTLKIQRTQQEDSAVYLCASSKTRGRMSNEQFFGPGTRLTVL.

This sequence joins TRBV10-3 and TRBJ1-5; unclear D gene. The ends were cut back, 3 bases at V and 4 bases at J, with 10 bases in the middle. This CDR3 is built from 14 residues. Germline V gene data show CDR1 as ENHRY and CDR2 as SYGVKD. The CDR3 loop is CAISDSQGNQPQHF. The DNA for the CDR3 is TGTGCCATCAGTGACTCACAAGGGAATCAGCCCCAGCATTTT.

This rearrangement joins TRBV5-4 to TRBJ1-4; D is undetermined. The CDR3 is 15 residues long. The ends were cut back, 3 bases at V and 8 bases at J, with 17 bases in the middle. Germline V lookup: CDR1 SGHNT, CDR2 YYREEE (reference sequence). CDR3 region: CASSSPEQTGEKLFF. For the CDR3, the DNA is TGTGCCAGCAGCTCCCCGGAACAAACGGGGGAAAAACTGTTTTTT.

This clonotype was seen a few times. The V gene is TRBV20-1, the J gene TRBJ2-7; 15 bases map to TRBD2. CDR1 DFQATT and CDR2 SNEGSKA come from the germline V gene (reference sequence). This CDR3 region has 15 residues. J was trimmed by 5 bases and V by 6 bases; bases with no gene match: 8. In nucleotides, the CDR3 is TGCAGTGCGTCGGGACTAGCGGGAGGCGGTAACGAGCAGTACTTC. Its protein is CSASGLAGGGNEQYF.

A few counts support this clonotype. The chain is built from TRBV29-1 and TRBJ1-1; D gene uncertain. CDR3 length: 12 residues. Germline-derived CDR1 and CDR2 are SQVTM and ANQGSEA. V shed 6 bases and J shed 1 base, with 9 bases lying between them. The CDR3 is CSVVPTNTEAFF. In nucleotides, the CDR3 is TGCAGCGTGGTACCTACGAACACTGAAGCTTTCTTT.

This clonotype was counted a few times. This chain uses TRBV5-1 with TRBJ1-5, with TRBD1 matching over 7 bases. Per germline, CDR1 SGHRS and CDR2 YFSETQ. The CDR3 length is 15 residues. V lost 0 bases to trimming and J lost 3 bases; unmatched junction nucleotides: 3. The CDR3 sequence: CASSLEGQHNQPQHF. CDR3 sequence (DNA): TGCGCCAGCAGCTTGGAGGGACAGCACAATCAGCCCCAGCATTTT. The whole variable domain, filled in from reference TRBV5-1 and TRBJ1-5, reads KAGVTQTPRYLIKTRGQQVTLSCSPISGHRSVSWYQQTPGQGLQFLFEYFSETQRNKGNFPGRFSGRQFSNSRSEMNVSTLELGDSALYLCASSLEGQHNQPQHFGDGTRLSIL.

The sample holds many counts of this clonotype. The rearrangement links TRBV20-1 to TRBJ2-1; D gene unclear. The CDR3 has 12 residues. Germline-derived CDR1 and CDR2 are DFQATT and SNEGSKA (reference sequence). The germline V and J ends were trimmed by 3 bases and 6 bases, with 9 bases remaining between them. CDR3 loop: CSASVSSNEQFF. The CDR3 nucleotides are TGCAGTGCTAGCGTTTCTAGCAATGAGCAGTTCTTC.

J is TRBJ2-4 and V is TRBV5-1; D possibly matches TRBD1 or TRBD2 (5 bases each). Trimming took off 0 bases at V and 6 bases at J, with 13 bases between the two ends. Per germline, CDR1 SGHRS and CDR2 YFSETQ. The CDR3 covers 15 residues. This chain's CDR3 is CASSLGGTQRNIQYF. The DNA for the CDR3 is TGCGCCAGCAGCTTGGGTGGGACCCAGAGAAACATTCAGTACTTC. The whole variable domain, filled in from reference TRBV5-1 and TRBJ2-4, reads KAGVTQTPRYLIKTRGQQVTLSCSPISGHRSVSWYQQTPGQGLQFLFEYFSETQRNKGNFPGRFSGRQFSNSRSEMNVSTLELGDSALYLCASSLGGTQRNIQYFGAGTRLSVL.

The gene calls are TRBV5-1 and TRBJ1-2; TRBD1 might be the D (5 bases). Per germline, CDR1 SGHRS and CDR2 YFSETQ. This CDR3 region has 15 residues. V was pared by 5 bases and J by 0 bases, with 14 bases between. CDR3 nucleotides: TGCGCCAGCAGTCCTCAGGGCCAGACTAACTATGGCTACACCTTC. It is translated as CASSPQGQTNYGYTF.

The chain joins TRBV6-5 to TRBJ2-1, with a possible D match to TRBD2 (6 bases). The CDR3 extends over 18 amino acids. V lost 4 bases and J 4 bases, leaving 23 bases between the germline ends. The germline CDR1 and CDR2 sequences are MNHEY and SVGAGI. CDR3 nucleotide sequence: TGTGCCAGCAGTTCAGCCGCTATGGCGGGAAGGTGGTACAATGAGCAGTTCTTC. Its translation: CASSSAAMAGRWYNEQFF.

The rearrangement joins TRBV12-3 or TRBV12-4 to TRBJ1-6, with a possible D match to TRBD1 (5 bases). The CDR3 has 15 amino acids. Trimming shortened V by 3 bases and J by 6 bases, and 12 bases separated the two germline ends. CDR3 bases: TGTGCCAGCAGTTTTACCGACGGGGGTAATTCACCCCTCCACTTT. Translation: CASSFTDGGNSPLHF.

V usage is TRBV6-2 or TRBV6-3 and J usage is TRBJ2-1, with unresolved D. CDR3 size: 16 residues. Germline V lookup: CDR1 MNHEY, CDR2 SVGEGT. The V and J ends lost 2 bases and 5 bases respectively, with 16 bases between them. This CDR3 reads CASSYRTSLWDNEQFF. The CDR3 nucleotides read TGTGCCAGCAGTTACCGGACCAGTTTGTGGGACAATGAGCAGTTCTTC.